Following are 4 T cell receptor beta chains from one sample sequenced in a study of high-grade serous ovarian cancer treatment subgroups (dated by TCRdb to the early 2020s). Receptor libraries were prepared by the immunoSEQ multiplex PCR assay. Held by TCRdb, this immuneACCESS table contains in-frame sequences only and omits some clones. Under half of the omission traces to an unresolved V gene where checked; the cause of the rest is unknown. The sample includes approximately 15,000 clones, with roughly 67% observed a single time. Around 4.2% of the sample goes to the ten largest clones. Tumor samples were collected prior to definitive surgery or chemotherapy. Material: tumor tissue. The source of these receptors is a human donor with high-grade serous ovarian cancer.

The genes are TRBV6-5 and TRBJ2-3; D uncertain. The CDR3 covers 16 residues. From germline, CDR1 is MNHEY and CDR2 SVGAGI. Trimming removed 4 bases at V and 1 base at J, with 15 bases between. CDR3 nucleotide sequence: TGTGCCAGCAGTTTATCGACGGTGGCGGGCACAGATACGCAGTATTTT. Its translation is CASSLSTVAGTDTQYF.

The chain links TRBV7-8 to TRBJ2-4, with 11 nucleotides matching TRBD2. Germline CDR1 and CDR2: SGHVS and FQNEAQ. This CDR3 is 19 amino acids long. V lost 2 bases to trimming and J lost 0 bases; unmatched junction nucleotides: 9. CDR3 amino acids: CASSLRGSGGDIAKNIQYF. CDR3 sequence (DNA): TGTGCCAGCAGCTTACGGGGTAGCGGGGGGGATATAGCCAAAAACATTCAGTACTTC.

This chain links TRBV7-2 with TRBJ2-1; 13 positions agree with TRBD2. The CDR3 extends over 15 amino acids. Per the germline V gene, CDR1 is SGHTA and CDR2 is FQGNSA. Trimming cost V 5 bases and J 8 bases; bases outside gene matches: 6. The CDR3 spells CASSILAGGLDEQFF. The DNA for the CDR3 is TGTGCCAGCAGCATACTAGCGGGGGGGCTCGATGAGCAGTTCTTC.

This rearrangement joins TRBV28 to TRBJ1-5; D is unclear. This CDR3 spans 14 amino acids. Per germline, CDR1 MDHEN and CDR2 SYDVKM. V lost 5 bases and J lost 3, with 11 bases in between. The CDR3 DNA reads as TGTGCCAGCAGTCCGCACAGTTTCAATCAGCCCCAGCATTTT. This sequence encodes CASSPHSFNQPQHF.